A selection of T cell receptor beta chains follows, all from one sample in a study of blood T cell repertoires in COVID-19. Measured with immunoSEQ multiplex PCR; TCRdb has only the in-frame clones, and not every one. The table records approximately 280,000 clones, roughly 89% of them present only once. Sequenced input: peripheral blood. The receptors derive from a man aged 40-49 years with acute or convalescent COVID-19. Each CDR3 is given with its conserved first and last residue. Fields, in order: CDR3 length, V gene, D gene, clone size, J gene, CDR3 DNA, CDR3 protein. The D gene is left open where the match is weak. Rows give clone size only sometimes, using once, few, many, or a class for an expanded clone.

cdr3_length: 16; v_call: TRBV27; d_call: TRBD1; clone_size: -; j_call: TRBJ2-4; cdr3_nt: TGTGCCAGCAGTCCGTGGACAGGGCTAGCCAAAAACATTCAGTACTTC; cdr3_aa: CASSPWTGLAKNIQYF
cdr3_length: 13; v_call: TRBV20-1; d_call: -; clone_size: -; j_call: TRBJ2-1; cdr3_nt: TGCAGTGCTAGTGCGGGTTGGTTTGATGAGCAGTTCTTC; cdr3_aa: CSASAGWFDEQFF
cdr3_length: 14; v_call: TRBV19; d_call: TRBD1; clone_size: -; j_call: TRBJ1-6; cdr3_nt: TGTGCCAGTAGATGGGGACAGGGGAATTCACCCCTCCACTTT; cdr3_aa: CASRWGQGNSPLHF
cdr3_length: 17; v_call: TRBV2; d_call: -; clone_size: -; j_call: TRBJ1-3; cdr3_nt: TGTGCCAGCAGTGAAGCGGGTCGGAGAAGCTCTGGAAACACCATATATTTT; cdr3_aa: CASSEAGRRSSGNTIYF
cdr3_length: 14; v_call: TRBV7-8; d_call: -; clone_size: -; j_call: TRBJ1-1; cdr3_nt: TGTGCCAGCAGCTTAGAGGCAGGATGGACTGAAGCTTTCTTT; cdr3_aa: CASSLEAGWTEAFF
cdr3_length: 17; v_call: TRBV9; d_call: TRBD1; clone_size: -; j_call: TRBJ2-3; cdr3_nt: TGTGCCAGCAGCCCCTCCCTCGACAGGGCAGGCACAGATACGCAGTATTTT; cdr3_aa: CASSPSLDRAGTDTQYF
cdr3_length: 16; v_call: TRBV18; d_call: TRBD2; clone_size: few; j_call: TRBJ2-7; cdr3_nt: TGTGCCAGCTCAACACTAGCGGGGGCCTCCCCCTACGAGCAGTACTTC; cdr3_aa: CASSTLAGASPYEQYF
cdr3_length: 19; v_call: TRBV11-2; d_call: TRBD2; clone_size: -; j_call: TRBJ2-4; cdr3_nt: TGTGCCAGCAGCCACCAGGGCGGGGGGTTGTGGACGGCCAAAAACATTCAGTACTTC; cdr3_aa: CASSHQGGGLWTAKNIQYF
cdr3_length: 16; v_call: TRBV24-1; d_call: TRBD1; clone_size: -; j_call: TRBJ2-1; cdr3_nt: TGTGCCACCAGTGATACCCGGACAGGGGAGGCAAATGAGCAGTTCTTC; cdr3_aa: CATSDTRTGEANEQFF
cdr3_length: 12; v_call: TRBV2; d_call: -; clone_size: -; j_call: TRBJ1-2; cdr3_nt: TGTGCCAGCAGTGAAAGCGGCCCCCCTCGCACCTTC; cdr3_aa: CASSESGPPRTF
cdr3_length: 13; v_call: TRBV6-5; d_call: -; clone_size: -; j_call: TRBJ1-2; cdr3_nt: TGTGCCAGCCGGATGACAGCATCCTATGGCTACACCTTC; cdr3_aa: CASRMTASYGYTF
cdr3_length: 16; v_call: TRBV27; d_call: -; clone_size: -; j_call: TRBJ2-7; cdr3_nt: TGTGCCAGCACTTCCTCAGTCGTGGCAGGGCTATACGAGCAGTACTTC; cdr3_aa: CASTSSVVAGLYEQYF
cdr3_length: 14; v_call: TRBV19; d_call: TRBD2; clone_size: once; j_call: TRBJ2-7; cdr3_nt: TGTGCCAGTAGTTTAACTAGCGCCTCCTACGAGCAGTACTTC; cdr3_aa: CASSLTSASYEQYF
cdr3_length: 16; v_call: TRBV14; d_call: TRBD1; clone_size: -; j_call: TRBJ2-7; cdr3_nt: TGTGCCAGCAGCCCTCTAGGACAGGGCAGTGAAGACGAGCAGTACTTC; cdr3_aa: CASSPLGQGSEDEQYF
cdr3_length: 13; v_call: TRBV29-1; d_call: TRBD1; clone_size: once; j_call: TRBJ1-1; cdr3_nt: TGCAGCGGGTCGGGACAGGTTGAATCTGAAGCTTTCTTT; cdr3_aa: CSGSGQVESEAFF
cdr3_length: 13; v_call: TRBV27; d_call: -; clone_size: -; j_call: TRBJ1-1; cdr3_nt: TGTGCCAGCAAACAGGGCGCCGACACTGAAGCTTTCTTT; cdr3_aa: CASKQGADTEAFF
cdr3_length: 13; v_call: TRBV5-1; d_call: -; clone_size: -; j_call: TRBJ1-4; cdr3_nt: TGCGCCAGCAGCAATGGAGCTAATGAAAAACTGTTTTTT; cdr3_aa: CASSNGANEKLFF
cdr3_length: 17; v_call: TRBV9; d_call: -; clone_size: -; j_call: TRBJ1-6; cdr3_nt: TGTGCCAGCAGCGTAGACAGCGGGACGGCCTATAATTCACCCCTCCACTTT; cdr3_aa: CASSVDSGTAYNSPLHF
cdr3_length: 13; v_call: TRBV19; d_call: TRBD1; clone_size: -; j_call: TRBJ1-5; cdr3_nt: TGTGCCACCGCCCGGGACAGAAATCAGCCCCAGCATTTT; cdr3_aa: CATARDRNQPQHF
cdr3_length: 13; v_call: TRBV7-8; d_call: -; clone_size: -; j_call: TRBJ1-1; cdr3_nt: TGTGCCAGCAGCGTGACAGTGAACACTGAAGCTTTCTTT; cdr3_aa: CASSVTVNTEAFF
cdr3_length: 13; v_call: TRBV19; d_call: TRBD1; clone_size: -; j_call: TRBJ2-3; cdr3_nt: TGTGCCAGTAAGATTACAGGGGAAGATACGCAGTATTTT; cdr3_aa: CASKITGEDTQYF
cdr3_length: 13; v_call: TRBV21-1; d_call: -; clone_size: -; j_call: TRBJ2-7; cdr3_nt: TGTGCCAGCAGCCGCGAGGGCCTAGGTGAGCAGTACTTC; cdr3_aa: CASSREGLGEQYF
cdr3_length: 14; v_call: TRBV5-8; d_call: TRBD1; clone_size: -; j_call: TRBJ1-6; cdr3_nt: TGTGCCAGCAGCTTGGAGGGGGCAGGGCCACCCCTCCACTTT; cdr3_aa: CASSLEGAGPPLHF
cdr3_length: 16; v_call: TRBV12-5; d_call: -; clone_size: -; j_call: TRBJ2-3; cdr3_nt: TGTGCTAGTGGTTTGGTACTAGGACAGCGAGCAGATACGCAGTATTTT; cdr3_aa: CASGLVLGQRADTQYF
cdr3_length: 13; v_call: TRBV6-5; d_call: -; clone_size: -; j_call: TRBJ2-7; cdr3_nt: TGTGCCAGTTCTCGGCAGGGTTCCTACGAGCAGTACTTC; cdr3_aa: CASSRQGSYEQYF
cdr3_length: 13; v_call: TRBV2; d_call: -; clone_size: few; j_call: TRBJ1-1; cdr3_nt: TGTGCCAGCAGTCGGAGGGGAAACACTGAAGCTTTCTTT; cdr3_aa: CASSRRGNTEAFF
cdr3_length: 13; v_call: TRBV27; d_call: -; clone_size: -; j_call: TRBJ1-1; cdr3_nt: TGTGCCAGCAGTTTCACACCGAACACTGAAGCTTTCTTT; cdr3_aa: CASSFTPNTEAFF
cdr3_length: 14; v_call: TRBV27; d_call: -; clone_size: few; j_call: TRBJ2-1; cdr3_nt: TGTGCCAGCAGGCAGGGTGGGGCCTACAATGAGCAGTTCTTC; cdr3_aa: CASRQGGAYNEQFF
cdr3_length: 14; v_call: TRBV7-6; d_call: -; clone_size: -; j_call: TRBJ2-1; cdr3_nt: TGTGCCAGCAGCTTAGGGGGCATCGGAAATGAGCAGTTCTTC; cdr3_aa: CASSLGGIGNEQFF
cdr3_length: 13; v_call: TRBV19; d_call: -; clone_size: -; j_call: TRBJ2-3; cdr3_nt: TGTGCCAGTAGTACCAACTTCGGAGATACGCAGTATTTT; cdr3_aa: CASSTNFGDTQYF
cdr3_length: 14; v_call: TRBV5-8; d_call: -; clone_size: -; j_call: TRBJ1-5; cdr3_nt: TGTGCCAGCAGCTACTACAGGGATTATCAGCCCCAGCATTTT; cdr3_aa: CASSYYRDYQPQHF
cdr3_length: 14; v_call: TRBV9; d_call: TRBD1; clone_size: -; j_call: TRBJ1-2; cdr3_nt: TGTGCCAGCAGCGTAGATCACAGGGGGCTTGGCTACACCTTC; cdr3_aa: CASSVDHRGLGYTF
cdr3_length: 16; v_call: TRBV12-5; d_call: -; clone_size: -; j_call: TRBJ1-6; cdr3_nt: TGTGCTAGTGGTTTACAGGGCTTTCGGACTAATTCACCCCTCCACTTT; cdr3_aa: CASGLQGFRTNSPLHF
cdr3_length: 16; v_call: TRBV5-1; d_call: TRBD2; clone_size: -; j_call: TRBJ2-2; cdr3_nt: TGCGCCAGCAGCTTGCTGGGAGGGTCGAACACCGGGGAGCTGTTTTTT; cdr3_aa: CASSLLGGSNTGELFF
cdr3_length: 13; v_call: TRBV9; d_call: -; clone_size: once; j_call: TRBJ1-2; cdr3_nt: TGTGCCAGCAGCGCCAGGACAGCATATGGCTACACCTTC; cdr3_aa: CASSARTAYGYTF
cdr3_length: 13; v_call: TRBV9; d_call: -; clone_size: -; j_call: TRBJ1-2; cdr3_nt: TGTGCCAGCAGCCCTGGGAGGGCGCGAGGCTACACCTTC; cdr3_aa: CASSPGRARGYTF
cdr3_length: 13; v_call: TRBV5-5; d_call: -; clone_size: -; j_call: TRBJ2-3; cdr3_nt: TGTGCCAGCAGGGACAAAAGTACAGATACGCAGTATTTT; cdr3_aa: CASRDKSTDTQYF
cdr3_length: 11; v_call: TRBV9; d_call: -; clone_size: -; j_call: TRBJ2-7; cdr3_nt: TGTGCCAGCAGCGGCCCGACAGGGCAGTACTTC; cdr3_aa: CASSGPTGQYF
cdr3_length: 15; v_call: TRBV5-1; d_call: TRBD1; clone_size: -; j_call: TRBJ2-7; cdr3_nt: TGCGCCAGCAGCTTGGTGGCAGGGGGCGGGTACGAGCAGTACTTC; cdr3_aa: CASSLVAGGGYEQYF
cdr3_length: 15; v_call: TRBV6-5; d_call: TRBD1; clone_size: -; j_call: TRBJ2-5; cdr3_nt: TGTGCCAGCACCACGGGACAGGGGTACCAAGAGACCCAGTACTTC; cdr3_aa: CASTTGQGYQETQYF
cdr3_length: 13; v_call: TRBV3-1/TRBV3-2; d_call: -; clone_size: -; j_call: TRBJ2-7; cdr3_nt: TGTGCCAGCAGCCCGGAGGCAGCCTACGAGCAGTACTTC; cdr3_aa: CASSPEAAYEQYF
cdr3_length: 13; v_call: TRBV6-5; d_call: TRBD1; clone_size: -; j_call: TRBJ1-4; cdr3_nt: TGTGCCAGCAAGAGACAGGGGGCTGGAAAACTGTTTTTT; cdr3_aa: CASKRQGAGKLFF
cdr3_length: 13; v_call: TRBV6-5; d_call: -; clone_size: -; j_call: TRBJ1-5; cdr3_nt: TGTGCCAGCAGGGGGGGGACTTACCAGCCCCAGCATTTT; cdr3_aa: CASRGGTYQPQHF
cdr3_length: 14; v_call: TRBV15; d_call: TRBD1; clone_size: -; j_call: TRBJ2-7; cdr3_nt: TGTGCCACCAGCCCACAGGGGCCACTCTACGAGCAGTACTTC; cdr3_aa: CATSPQGPLYEQYF
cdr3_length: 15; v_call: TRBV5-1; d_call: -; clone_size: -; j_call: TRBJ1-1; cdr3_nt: TGCGCCAGCAGCTTCGACGCGGGAAGGAGGAATGAAGCTTTCTTT; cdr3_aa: CASSFDAGRRNEAFF
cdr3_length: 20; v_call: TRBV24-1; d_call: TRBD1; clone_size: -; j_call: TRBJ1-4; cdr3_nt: TGTGCCACCAGTGGGCCGGGACAGGGGGACTCTAAGTCAACTAATGAAAAACTGTTTTTT; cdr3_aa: CATSGPGQGDSKSTNEKLFF
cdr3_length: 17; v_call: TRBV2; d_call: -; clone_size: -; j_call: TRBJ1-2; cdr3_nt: TGTGCCAGCTCGGCCCCCATTGGTGCGACGGAGAACTATGGCTACACCTTC; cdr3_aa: CASSAPIGATENYGYTF
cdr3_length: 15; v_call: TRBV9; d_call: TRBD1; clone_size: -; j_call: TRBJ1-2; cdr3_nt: TGTGCCAGCAGCGCGGGGCGGACAGGGACCTATGGCTACACCTTC; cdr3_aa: CASSAGRTGTYGYTF
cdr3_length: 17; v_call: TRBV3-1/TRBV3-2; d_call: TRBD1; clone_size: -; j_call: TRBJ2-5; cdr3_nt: TGTGCCAGCAGCGCCCACAGGGGTGGGTTGGGCGTGGAGACCCAGTACTTC; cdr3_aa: CASSAHRGGLGVETQYF
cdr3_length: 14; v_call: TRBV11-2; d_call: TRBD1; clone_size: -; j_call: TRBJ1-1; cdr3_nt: TGTGCCAGCAGCCCCGGACAGGGTACCACTGAAGCTTTCTTT; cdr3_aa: CASSPGQGTTEAFF
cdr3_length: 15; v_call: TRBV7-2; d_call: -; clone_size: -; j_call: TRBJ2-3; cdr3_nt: TGTGCCAGCAGCTTACGGGCAGGGAATACAGATACGCAGTATTTT; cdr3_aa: CASSLRAGNTDTQYF
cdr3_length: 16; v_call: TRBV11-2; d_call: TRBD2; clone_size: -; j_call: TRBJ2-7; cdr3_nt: TGTGCCAGCAGCTTAAATCCTAGCGGGGCATTCTACGAGCAGTACTTC; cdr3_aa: CASSLNPSGAFYEQYF
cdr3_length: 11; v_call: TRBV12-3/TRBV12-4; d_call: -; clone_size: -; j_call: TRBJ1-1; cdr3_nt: TGTGCCAGCACCTTGAACACTGAAGCTTTCTTT; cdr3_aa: CASTLNTEAFF
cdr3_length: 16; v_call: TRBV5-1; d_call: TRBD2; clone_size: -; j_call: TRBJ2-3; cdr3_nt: TGCGCCAGCAGCCTACTAGCGGGGGGTCTCACAGATACGCAGTATTTT; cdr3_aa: CASSLLAGGLTDTQYF